This entry concerns a single T cell receptor (beta chain). Its antigen is not known. The sample is drawn from a study of Tregs in tolerant kidney transplant recipients. Regarding the study as a whole: Tolerant patients' donor-specific Tregs expanded beyond overall Tregs, suggesting antigen-driven growth. Nucleotide sequences could not be compared across some patients' samples due to primer changes. Biological reproducibility was not directly addressed, but technical replication error appeared minimal.

The nonmyeloablative bone marrow transplants came from related graft donors, with transient mixed chimerism. Thawed PBMCs were FACS-sorted into unstimulated CD4+CD25+CD127- regulatory T cells, CD4+CD25- non-regulatory cells, CD4 and CD8 cells. The repertoire was sequenced with immunoSEQ multiplex PCR; TCRdb's copy has only in-frame clones and lacks some. The table includes 40,000 to 50,000 clones, over 85% detected once. Germline CDR1 reads MNHEY; CDR2 reads SMNVEV (reference sequence). V was shortened by 2 bases and J by 9 bases, with 17 bases between the two germline ends. This CDR3 region has 15 residues.

This receptor was taken from a human patient who received a combined kidney and bone marrow transplant. A subset of T cells may come from the graft donor. The chain couples TRBV27 to TRBJ2-1; no reliable D call. Sample: CD8+ T cells from blood (PBMCs), taken 12 months after the transplant. CDR3 sequence: CASSLLVAPGSEQFF. The CDR3 nucleotides read TGTGCCAGCAGTTTACTGGTGGCCCCTGGTTCTGAGCAGTTCTTC.